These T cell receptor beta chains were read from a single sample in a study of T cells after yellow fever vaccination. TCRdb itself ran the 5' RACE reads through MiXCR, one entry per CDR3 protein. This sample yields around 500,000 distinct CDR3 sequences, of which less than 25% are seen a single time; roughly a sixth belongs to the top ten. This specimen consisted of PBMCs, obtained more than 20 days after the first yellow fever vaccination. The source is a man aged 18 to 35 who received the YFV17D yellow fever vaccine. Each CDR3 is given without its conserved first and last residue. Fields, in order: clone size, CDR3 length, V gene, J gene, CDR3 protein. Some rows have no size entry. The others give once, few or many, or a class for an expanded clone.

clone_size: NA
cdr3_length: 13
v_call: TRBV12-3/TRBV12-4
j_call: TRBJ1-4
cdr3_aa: ASSLMGGTNEKLF

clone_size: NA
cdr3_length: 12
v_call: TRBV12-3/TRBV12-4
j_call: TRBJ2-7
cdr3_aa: ASSTEGSSYEQY

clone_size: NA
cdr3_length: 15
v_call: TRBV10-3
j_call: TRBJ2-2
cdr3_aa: AISPLGDRMNTGELF

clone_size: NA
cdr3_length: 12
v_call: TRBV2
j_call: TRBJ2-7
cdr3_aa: ASSERTSPYEQY

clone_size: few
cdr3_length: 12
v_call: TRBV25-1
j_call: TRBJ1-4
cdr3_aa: ASSEFWSNEKLF

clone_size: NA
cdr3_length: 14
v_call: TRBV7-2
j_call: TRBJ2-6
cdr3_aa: ASSYRSGSGANVLT

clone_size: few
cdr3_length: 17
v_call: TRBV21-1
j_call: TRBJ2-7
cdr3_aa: ASSKDGGLAGGSSYEQY

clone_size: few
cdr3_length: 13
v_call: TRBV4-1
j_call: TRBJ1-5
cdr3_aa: ASSQEQYGNQPQH

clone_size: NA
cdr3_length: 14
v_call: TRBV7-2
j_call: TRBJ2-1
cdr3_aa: ASSLDRSGWVNEQF

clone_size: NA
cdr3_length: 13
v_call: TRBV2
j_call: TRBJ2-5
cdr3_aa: ASSAPGTDGVAQY

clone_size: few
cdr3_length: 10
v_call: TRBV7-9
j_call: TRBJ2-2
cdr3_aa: ASNWGAGELF

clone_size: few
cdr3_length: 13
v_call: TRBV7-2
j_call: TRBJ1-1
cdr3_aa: ASSQPGQFNTEAF